The present entry profiles one T cell receptor beta chain with its context. Here the CDR3 omits its conserved ending phenylalanine or tryptophan, so a read error is the likely source. Starting material of 500 ng total RNA yielded TCR beta cDNA via a constant-region primer. Three-round nested multiplex PCR performed with slightly modified ARM-PCR produced the TCR beta libraries. MiXCR, run by TCRdb on the multiplex PCR reads, gives a single entry per CDR3 protein. The sample records around 100,000 distinct CDR3 sequences, 55% to 75% being singletons. This entry belongs to a study of tumor-infiltrating lymphocytes in primary liver carcinoma. Between roughly 17 and 33 mg of unsorted bulk tissue served as the source from which RNA and DNA were co-extracted. The proportion of viable tumor cells exceeded 75% in every tumor sample. This receptor was identified in an older woman with primary liver carcinoma and hepatitis B virus infection. The sequencing sample was made of liver tumor tissue from sampling region 5. Subset reported: tumor region T5, tumor centre.

CDR3 bases: TGTGCCAGCAGTTGGGAGGGTTACAATGAGCAGTTCTCC. Translation: CASSWEGYNEQFS. The chain combines TRBV2 with TRBJ2-1; 7 nucleotides line up with TRBD2. The V gene end was trimmed by 5 bases and the J gene end by 4 bases; junction bases not matched to a gene: 2. CDR3 length equals 13 residues. CDR1 and CDR2 (germline): SNHLY, FYNNEI.